This T cell receptor (beta chain) was identified during a study of regulatory T cells in long-lasting Graves disease. Turning to the study itself: It was over 5 years of antithyroid drugs, with positive TSH receptor antibodies, that meant persistent Graves' disease.

This clonotype was seen ten or more times. Its antigen is currently unknown. Germline V gene lookup returns CDR1 GTSNPN and CDR2 SVGIG (reference sequence). Trimming removed 0 bases at V and 3 bases at J, with 9 bases between. CDR3 length: 14 amino acids. Study observations and caveats: Shared public clonotypes totalled 2,741 in persistent patients, compared with roughly 970 in new patients.

Time point in this sample: persistent/refractory GD, antithyroid drugs over 5 years with positive TRAb. Following extraction of RNA from PBMCs, that RNA was used to make the TCR library. Clinicians diagnosed Graves' disease using American Thyroid Association guidelines. Building of the TCR beta libraries involved iRepertoire HTBI primers and Arm-PCR of CDR3 regions. Authors' methods: Across all samples, approximately 64 TRBV segments and around 14 TRBJ segments were identified. Via MiXCR, TCRdb re-called the multiplex PCR reads, giving one row per CDR3 protein. The V and J calls, along with clone size, are taken from TCRdb and not from the paper's own processing. The sample has 400,000 to 500,000 distinct CDR3 sequences, under 25% seen once.

The chain has TRBV30 and TRBJ1-5; D gene ambiguous. The source of this sequence is a female donor with Graves disease. The source was peripheral blood mononuclear cells (PBMCs), collected when the disease was refractory, from a patient treated with antithyroid drugs. This CDR3 is CAWSVQQINQPQHF. In nucleotides, the CDR3 is TGTGCCTGGAGTGTACAACAGATCAATCAGCCCCAGCATTTT.